This paragraph covers one TCR beta chain sequence. Its antigen is unidentified. Conventional CD4 T cells were sorted as CD4+CD127+ cells. V gave up 6 bases and J gave up 1 base, with 7 bases separating them. This CDR3 is built from 13 residues. Germline CDR1 MNHNY, CDR2 SVGAGI (reference sequence). The sample comes from a study of B cell selection in AIRE deficiency. Broader study findings: In TCRBV usage, CDR3 length and diversity, patient Tconv and Treg cells matched healthy donors. Of a few thousand shared Treg TCRbeta sequences, roughly 33% were healthy-only, approximately 9.9% patient-only. About 30.6% of healthy-donor shared Treg TCRbeta sequences appeared in patient Tconv cells.

Here immunoSEQ multiplex PCR was the method, and the copy in TCRdb shows in-frame clones only, minus some. Of around 20,000 clones listed, almost 97% are singletons. This chain connects TRBV6-6 to TRBJ1-5; D gene uncertain. The sample consisted of conventional CD4+ T cells sorted from PBMCs. This clonotype was sampled from a human donor with AIRE deficiency. The CDR3 here is CASSVPSNQPQHF. The CDR3 coding sequence is TGTGCCAGCAGCGTTCCAAGCAATCAGCCCCAGCATTTT.